A few counts support the clone carrying this TCR beta chain. With 4 bases removed from V and 4 bases from J, the gap between germline ends came to 15 bases. This CDR3 contains 15 residues. CDR1 and CDR2 (germline): SGHRS, YFSETQ. These data belong to a study of blood T cell repertoires in COVID-19. TCRdb's table, derived via immunoSEQ multiplex PCR, lists solely in-frame clones and lacks some. Of 130,000 or so clones in the sample, more than 80% are singletons; the top ten hold approximately 4.2%. Sequencing was done on a sample of peripheral blood. The V gene is TRBV5-1, the J gene TRBJ1-5; possibly TRBD1 for D (5 bases). This sequence originates from a man between 35 and 55 years old with acute or convalescent COVID-19. The CDR3 sequence: CASSPMGGKNQPQHF. CDR3 coding DNA: TGCGCCAGCAGCCCCATGGGGGGAAAAAATCAGCCCCAGCATTTT.